This T cell receptor (beta chain) was sequenced in a study of blood T cell repertoires in COVID-19. Looking at the study overall: Donors in the United States, Italy and Spain gave samples during acute or convalescent COVID-19.

With V trimmed by 5 bases and J by 4 bases, 6 bases remained unmatched. Germline CDR1 is SGHTA and CDR2 is FQGNSA. CDR3 length equals 16 residues. Only in-frame clones appear in the TCRdb table, and some are missing; sequencing was by immunoSEQ multiplex PCR. This sample has some 74,000 clones, with roughly 83% found just once. The chain couples TRBV7-2 to TRBJ2-2, with TRBD1 identical over 11 bases. This clonotype originated in a woman older than 75 with acute or convalescent COVID-19. Sequences were obtained from peripheral blood. The CDR3 here is CASSHTGTGGTGELFF. The CDR3 nucleotides read TGTGCCAGCAGCCATACCGGGACAGGGGGCACCGGGGAGCTGTTTTTT.